Each of the 3 T cell receptor beta chains below was sequenced from the same sample in a study of T cell responses to AZD1222 COVID-19 vaccine. Generated by immunoSEQ multiplex PCR, the TCRdb table keeps only in-frame clones and is missing some. The data hold 100,000 or so clones, with more than 75% observed a single time. The sample here was peripheral blood, taken on day 0 of AZD1222 vaccination. The origin of the receptors is an adult in good health.

The chain joins TRBV6-5 to TRBJ1-6, with 9 bases aligning to TRBD1. The CDR3 runs to 14 residues. Germline CDR1 reads MNHEY; CDR2 reads SVGAGI. V shed 8 bases, J shed 10 bases, and the junction held 9 bases outside the gene matches. CDR3 sequence reads: CASASDRGLSPLHF. DNA for the CDR3: TGTGCCAGCGCCTCGGACAGGGGTCTCTCACCCCTCCACTTT.

The V and J genes are TRBV3-1 (or the pseudogene TRBV3-2) and TRBJ1-6; possible D gene TRBD1, 6 bases. The CDR3 sequence is 16 residues long. Germline assignment: CDR1 LGHDT and CDR2 YNNKEL (reference sequence). Trimming removed 1 base at V and 10 bases at J, with 17 bases between. As DNA, the CDR3 is TGTGCCAGCAGCCAAGGGGCGGGGCAGGGGAACTCACCCCTCCACTTT. Amino acid sequence: CASSQGAGQGNSPLHF.

This clone is a singleton in its sample. The V call is TRBV6-5, the J call TRBJ1-2; D might be TRBD1 (5 bases). The CDR3 totals 13 residues. V lost 6 bases, J lost 6 bases, and 14 bases lay in between. Germline V CDR1 and CDR2: MNHEY, SVGAGI. CDR3 protein: CASSRGFRDGYTF. The DNA for the CDR3 is TGTGCCAGCAGCCGGGGGTTCAGGGATGGCTACACCTTC.